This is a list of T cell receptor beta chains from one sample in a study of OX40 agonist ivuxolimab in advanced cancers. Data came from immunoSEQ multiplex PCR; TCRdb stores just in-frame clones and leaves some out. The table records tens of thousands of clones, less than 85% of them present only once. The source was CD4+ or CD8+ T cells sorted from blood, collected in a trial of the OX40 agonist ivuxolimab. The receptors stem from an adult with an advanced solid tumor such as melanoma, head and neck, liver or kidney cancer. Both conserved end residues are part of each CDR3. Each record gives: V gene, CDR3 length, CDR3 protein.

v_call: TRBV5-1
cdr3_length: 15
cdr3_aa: CASSLEETQQGNEFF

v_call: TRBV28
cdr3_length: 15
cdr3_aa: CASSHRGGRHYGYTF

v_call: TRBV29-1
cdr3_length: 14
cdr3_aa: CSVPGVPSQETQYF

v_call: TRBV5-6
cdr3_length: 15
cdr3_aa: CASSFKRGDTDTQYF

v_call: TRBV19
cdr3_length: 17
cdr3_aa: CASSPTRYGGRTDTQYF

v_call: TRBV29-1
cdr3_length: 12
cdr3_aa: CSVVQGAGEQYF

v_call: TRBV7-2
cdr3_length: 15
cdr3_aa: CASSLAGDRGEPQHF

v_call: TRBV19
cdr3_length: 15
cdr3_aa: CASSIILLSRHEQYF

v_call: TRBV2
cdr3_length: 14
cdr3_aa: CASTWDGETEPQHF

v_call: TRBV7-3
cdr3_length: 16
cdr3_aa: CASRPHPGQGNTEAFF

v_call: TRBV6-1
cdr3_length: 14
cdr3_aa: CASSEMRGAGEQFF

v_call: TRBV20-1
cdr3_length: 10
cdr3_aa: CGTGDYEQYF

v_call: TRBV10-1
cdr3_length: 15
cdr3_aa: CASSPGLSRSYEQYF

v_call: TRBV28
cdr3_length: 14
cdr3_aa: CASSFLGWGNTIYF

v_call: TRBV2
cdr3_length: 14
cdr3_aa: CASMASAPYNEQFF

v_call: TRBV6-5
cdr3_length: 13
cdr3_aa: CASSYLGTYGYTF

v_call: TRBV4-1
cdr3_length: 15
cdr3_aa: CASSRGTGGDYEQYF

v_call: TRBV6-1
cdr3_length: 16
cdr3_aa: CASSEDDRASTDTQYF

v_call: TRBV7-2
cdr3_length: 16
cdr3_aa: CASSWRTSGSSYEQYF

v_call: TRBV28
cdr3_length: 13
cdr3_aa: CASSQGGIDGYTF

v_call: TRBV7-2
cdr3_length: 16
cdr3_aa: CASSHPSGGVNNEQFF

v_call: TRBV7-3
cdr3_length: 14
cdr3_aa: CASSSGIARDTQYF

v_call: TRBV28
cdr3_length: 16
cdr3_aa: CASSPVAVRGDSPLHF

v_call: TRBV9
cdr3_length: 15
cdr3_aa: CASSGGAGPGYEQYF

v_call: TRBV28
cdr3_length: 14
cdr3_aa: CASSPSGRQETQYF

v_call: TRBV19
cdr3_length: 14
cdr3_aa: CATTPGQGIYEQYF

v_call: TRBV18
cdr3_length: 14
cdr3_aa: CASSPSENTGELFF

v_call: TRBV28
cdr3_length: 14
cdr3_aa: CASGMTREVEKLFF

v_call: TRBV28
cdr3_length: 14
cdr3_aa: CASSRPDRGGGYTF

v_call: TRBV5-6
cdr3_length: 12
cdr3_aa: CASSSRREAQYF

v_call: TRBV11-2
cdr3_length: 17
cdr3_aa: CASSLGRYRSSGNTIYF

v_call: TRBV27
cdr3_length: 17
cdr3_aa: CASSLYSGTVGTQPQHF

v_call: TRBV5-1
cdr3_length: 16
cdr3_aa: CASSLDSTMGNQPQHF

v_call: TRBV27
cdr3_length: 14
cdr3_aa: CASSFRGQGEKLFF

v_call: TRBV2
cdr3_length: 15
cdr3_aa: CASGASGFYTGELFF

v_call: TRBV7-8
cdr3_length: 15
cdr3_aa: CASSPTGRTNEKLFF

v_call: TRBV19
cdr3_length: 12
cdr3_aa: CASRNKVTEQFF

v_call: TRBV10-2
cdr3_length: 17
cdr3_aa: CASRRPAGGPEQETQYF

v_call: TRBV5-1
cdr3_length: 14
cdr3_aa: CASSLGAVQETQYF

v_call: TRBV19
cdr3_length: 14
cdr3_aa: CASSIRASSDEQFF

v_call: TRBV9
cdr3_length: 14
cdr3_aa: CASSGNRADYGYTF

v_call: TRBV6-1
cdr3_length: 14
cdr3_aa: CASSFRDREGEQYF

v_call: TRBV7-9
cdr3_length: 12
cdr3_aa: CASSLIGEMVFF

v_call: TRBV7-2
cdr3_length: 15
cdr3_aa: CASSLVTGVQETQYF

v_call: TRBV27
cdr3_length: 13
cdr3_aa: CASSSGRTYEQYF